This T cell receptor beta chain is from a study of blood T cell repertoires in COVID-19. Original analysis: Researchers report that nucleated cell counts were estimated from reference gene primer amplification. Produced via immunoSEQ multiplex PCR; TCRdb's table is partial and in-frame only. V, J and clone size reflect that table, while D and trimming were determined from the DNA. The data contain 50,000 to 80,000 clones, around 80% of them singletons. Trimming stripped 3 bases from V and 4 bases from J, with 26 bases between. The CDR3 sequence is 19 residues long. The V gene's germline CDR1 is SGDLS and CDR2 YYNGEE.

This receptor was taken from a woman aged 55-70 years with acute or convalescent COVID-19. The chain couples TRBV9 to TRBJ1-3; the D gene is possibly TRBD1 (6 bases). Sequenced input: peripheral blood. The chain's CDR3 is CASSARDKDVRWDGNTIYF. CDR3 sequence (DNA): TGTGCCAGCAGCGCCCGGGACAAGGATGTTAGGTGGGACGGAAACACCATATATTTT.